These T cell receptor beta chains were read from a single sample in a study of technical replicates of blood from a handful of donors. Repertoires were generated with immunoSEQ multiplex PCR, while TCRdb's copy carries only in-frame clones and drops some. The sample gives 66,000 or so clones, 85% to 90% of which show up once; 4.6% is in the top ten. Sequenced material: PBMCs. These receptors originate from a human donor in good health. Some clones in this sample may be carry-over from other donors' samples. The CDR3 runs from the conserved cysteine through the conserved F or W. The D gene is left open where the match is weak. The size field is filled for only some rows; it gives once, few, many or a size class.

DNA: TGTGCCAGCAGCGGGGGGATCAATCAGCCCCAGCATTTT
CDR3: CASSGGINQPQHF
V: TRBV2
D: .
length: 13
J: TRBJ1-5
size: .

DNA: TGTGCCAGCAGCTTAGAACTGTACGCTGAAGCTTTCTTT
CDR3: CASSLELYAEAFF
V: TRBV7-2
D: .
length: 13
J: TRBJ1-1
size: few

DNA: TGTGCCAGCAGTGAATTTGGGACAGAGAATAATTCACCCCTCCACTTT
CDR3: CASSEFGTENNSPLHF
V: TRBV2
D: TRBD1
length: 16
J: TRBJ1-6
size: .

DNA: TGTGCCAGCAGTCTGACAGGGAACTATGGCTACACCTTC
CDR3: CASSLTGNYGYTF
V: TRBV27
D: TRBD1
length: 13
J: TRBJ1-2
size: .

DNA: TGTGCCAGCAGCTTAGCAGGGACAGGGGTCGGAAACACCATATATTTT
CDR3: CASSLAGTGVGNTIYF
V: TRBV7-2
D: TRBD1
length: 16
J: TRBJ1-3
size: .

DNA: TGTGCCAGCAGCTTAATGGGACTTCCCGATGAGCAGTTCTTC
CDR3: CASSLMGLPDEQFF
V: TRBV7-9
D: .
length: 14
J: TRBJ2-1
size: .

DNA: TGTGCCAGCAGCATTCACAGGGGTAGGGACGGCAATCAGCCCCAGCATTTT
CDR3: CASSIHRGRDGNQPQHF
V: TRBV7-9
D: TRBD1
length: 17
J: TRBJ1-5
size: .

DNA: TGTGCCAGCAGCCCACGGTCAGGTGAAAGCTATGGCTACACCTTC
CDR3: CASSPRSGESYGYTF
V: TRBV6-4
D: .
length: 15
J: TRBJ1-2
size: .

DNA: TGTGCCAGCTCAGAAACAGGGATCCCCTCCTACGAGCAGTACTTC
CDR3: CASSETGIPSYEQYF
V: TRBV18
D: .
length: 15
J: TRBJ2-7
size: .

DNA: TGTGCCAGTAGTAACCACGGACAGTTAGAAGCTTTCTTT
CDR3: CASSNHGQLEAFF
V: TRBV19
D: .
length: 13
J: TRBJ1-1
size: .

DNA: TGTGCCAGCAGTTCCCGGGACAGGGGTTTTCATGAGCAGTTCTTC
CDR3: CASSSRDRGFHEQFF
V: TRBV6-5
D: TRBD1
length: 15
J: TRBJ2-1
size: .